This TCR beta chain appears in the sequencing data of a study of PD-L1 blockade in urothelial cancer. Looking at the study overall: Timepoints chosen for blood analysis were 3 weeks (second dose) and 6 weeks after treatment start. Whole-study findings and limits: Durable-benefit patients had greater expansion of tumor-associated blood clones at 3 weeks.

Locally advanced or metastatic urothelial carcinoma was diagnosed in the patients. With regard to this clone: The antigen remains unidentified.

Here immunoSEQ multiplex PCR was the method, and the copy in TCRdb shows in-frame clones only, minus some. This table has about 71,000 clones, about 89% appearing once. Germline loops: CDR1 LNHDA, CDR2 SQIVND (reference sequence). Between the trimmed V and J ends, which lost 7 bases and 4 bases, there was a span of 18 bases. CDR3 length: 15 amino acids. The sequencing here drew on PBMCs, taken around atezolizumab (anti-PD-L1) treatment. This clonotype originated in a man in his sixties with urothelial cancer. This sequence joins TRBV19 and TRBJ2-3, with D possibly matching TRBD1 (5 bases). In nucleotides, the CDR3 is TGTGCCAGTACCCCCCTCGCAGGGTGGCCAGATACGCAGTATTTT. Its translation: CASTPLAGWPDTQYF.